In its sample, the clone carrying this T cell receptor beta chain was seen a few times. Its antigen is still unknown. Around 10 milliliters of peripheral blood were drawn from each donor. The data derive from a study of blood T cells in healthy people across ages. Study conclusions and caveats: A roughly linear age-dependent decrease characterized TCR beta diversity per million T cells.

The second PCR ran about 7 to 12 cycles with a sample-barcoded 5' primer and J-beta primers. Using its own MiXCR run on the 5' RACE reads, TCRdb lists one record per CDR3 protein. Among 780,000 or so distinct CDR3 sequences listed, 20% to 25% were seen once. V lost 5 bases, J lost 4 bases, and 12 bases lay in between. The CDR3 extends over 13 amino acids. Germline assignment: CDR1 DFQATT and CDR2 SNEGSKA (reference sequence). These data were also reused for a study on T cells of mothers and their children. That paper adds: Related and unrelated pairs show similar thymic shaping of TCR recombination output. With unrelated pairs as the comparison, related mother-child pairs had a slightly higher overlap that was not significant.

The sequence was obtained from a boy younger than 18 in good health. The chain has TRBV20-1 and TRBJ1-5; the D is unclear. Material for sequencing was blood. As DNA, the CDR3 is TGCAGTGCTCCTCAATCCCTTAATCAGCCCCAGCATTTT. Its translation is CSAPQSLNQPQHF.